This TCR beta chain was recorded in a study of blood T cell repertoires in COVID-19. Study-level background: COVID-19 samples from acute and convalescent phases originated in the United States, Italy and Spain. From T cells, B-cell-depleted T cells, or PBMCs came the material, which was cDNA or gDNA.

How the authors handled the data: Amplification with reference gene primers provided the estimates of nucleated cell counts. Profiling relied on immunoSEQ multiplex PCR, and the TCRdb table lists in-frame clones only, not all of them. The DNA was the basis for D and trimming; V, J and clone size are from that table. The sample consists of 150,000 to 200,000 clones, 80% to 90% of them appearing once. The germline V and J ends were trimmed by 5 bases and 0 bases, with 5 bases remaining between them. CDR1 SGHTA and CDR2 FQGNSA come from the germline V gene. CDR3 size: 12 residues. This clonotype was obtained from a human donor with active or convalescent COVID-19. The donor label of this sample is uncertain. The V and J genes are TRBV7-2 and TRBJ2-7; D is unresolved. Sample: peripheral blood. CDR3 bases: TGTGCCAGCAGCGTGAGCTCCTACGAGCAGTACTTC. Its protein is CASSVSSYEQYF.